This TCR beta chain was sequenced in a study of cytomegalovirus exposure and HLA in healthy donors. Primers for the PCR totalled 60 Vbeta and 13 Jbeta. The protocol was immunoSEQ multiplex PCR, while the TCRdb copy is restricted to in-frame clones and leaves out a portion. The repertoire consists of about 120,000 clones, with 70% to 80% occurring once and the leading ten covering approximately 8.2%. A word on this clone: What it binds is unknown.

This cohort consisted of healthy bone marrow donors. Study-wide points: Per published reports, the classifier diagnosed cytomegalovirus status with high specificity and sensitivity.

This TCR came from a woman aged 40 to 50 in good health and CMV-seropositive. Input material: PBMCs.

This CDR3 is CASRASGYPTDTQYF. CDR3 sequence (DNA): TGTGCCAGCAGGGCTAGCGGATATCCCACAGATACGCAGTATTTT. The chain joins TRBV11-2 to TRBJ2-3, with TRBD2 matching 7 bases. Germline lookup yields CDR1 SGHAT and CDR2 FQNNGV. The J segment lost 2 bases and the V segment lost 6 bases, leaving 8 bases of the junction unmatched. The CDR3 contains 15 residues.